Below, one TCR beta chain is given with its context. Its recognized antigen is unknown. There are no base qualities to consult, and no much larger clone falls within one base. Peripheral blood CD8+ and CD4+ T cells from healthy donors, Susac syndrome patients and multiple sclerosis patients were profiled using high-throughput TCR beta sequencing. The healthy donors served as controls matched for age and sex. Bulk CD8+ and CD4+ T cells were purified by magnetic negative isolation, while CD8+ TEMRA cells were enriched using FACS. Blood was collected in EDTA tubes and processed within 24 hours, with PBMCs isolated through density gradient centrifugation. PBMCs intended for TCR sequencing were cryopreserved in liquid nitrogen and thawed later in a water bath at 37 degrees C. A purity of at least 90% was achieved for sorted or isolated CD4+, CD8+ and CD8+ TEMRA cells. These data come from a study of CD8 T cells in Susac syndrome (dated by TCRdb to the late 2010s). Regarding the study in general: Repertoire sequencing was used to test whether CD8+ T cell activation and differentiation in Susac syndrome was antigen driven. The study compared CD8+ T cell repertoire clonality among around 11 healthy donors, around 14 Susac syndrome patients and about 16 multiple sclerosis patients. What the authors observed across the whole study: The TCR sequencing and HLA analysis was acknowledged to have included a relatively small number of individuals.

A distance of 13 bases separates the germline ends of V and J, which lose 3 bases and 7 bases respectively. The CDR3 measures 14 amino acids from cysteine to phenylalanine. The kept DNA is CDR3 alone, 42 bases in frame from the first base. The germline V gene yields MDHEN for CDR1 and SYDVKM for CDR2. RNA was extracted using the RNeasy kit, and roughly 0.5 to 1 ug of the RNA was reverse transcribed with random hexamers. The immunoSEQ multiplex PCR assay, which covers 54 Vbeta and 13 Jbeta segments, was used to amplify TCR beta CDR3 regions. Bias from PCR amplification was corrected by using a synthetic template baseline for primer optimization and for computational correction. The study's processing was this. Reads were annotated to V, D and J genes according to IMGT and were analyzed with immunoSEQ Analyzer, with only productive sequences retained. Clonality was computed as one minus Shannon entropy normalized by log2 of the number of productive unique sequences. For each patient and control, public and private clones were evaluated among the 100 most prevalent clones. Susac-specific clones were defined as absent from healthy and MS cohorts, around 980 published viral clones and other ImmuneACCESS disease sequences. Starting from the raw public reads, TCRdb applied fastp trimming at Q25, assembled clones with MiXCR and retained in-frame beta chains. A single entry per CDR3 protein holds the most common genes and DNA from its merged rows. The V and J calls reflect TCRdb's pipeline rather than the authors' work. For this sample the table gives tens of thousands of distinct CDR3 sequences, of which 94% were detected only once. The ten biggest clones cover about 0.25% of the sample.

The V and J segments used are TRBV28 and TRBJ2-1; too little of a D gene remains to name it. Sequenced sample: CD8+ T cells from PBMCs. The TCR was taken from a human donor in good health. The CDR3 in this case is CASSFIRTRNEQFF. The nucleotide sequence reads TGTGCCAGCAGTTTTATACGAACTCGGAATGAGCAGTTCTTC.